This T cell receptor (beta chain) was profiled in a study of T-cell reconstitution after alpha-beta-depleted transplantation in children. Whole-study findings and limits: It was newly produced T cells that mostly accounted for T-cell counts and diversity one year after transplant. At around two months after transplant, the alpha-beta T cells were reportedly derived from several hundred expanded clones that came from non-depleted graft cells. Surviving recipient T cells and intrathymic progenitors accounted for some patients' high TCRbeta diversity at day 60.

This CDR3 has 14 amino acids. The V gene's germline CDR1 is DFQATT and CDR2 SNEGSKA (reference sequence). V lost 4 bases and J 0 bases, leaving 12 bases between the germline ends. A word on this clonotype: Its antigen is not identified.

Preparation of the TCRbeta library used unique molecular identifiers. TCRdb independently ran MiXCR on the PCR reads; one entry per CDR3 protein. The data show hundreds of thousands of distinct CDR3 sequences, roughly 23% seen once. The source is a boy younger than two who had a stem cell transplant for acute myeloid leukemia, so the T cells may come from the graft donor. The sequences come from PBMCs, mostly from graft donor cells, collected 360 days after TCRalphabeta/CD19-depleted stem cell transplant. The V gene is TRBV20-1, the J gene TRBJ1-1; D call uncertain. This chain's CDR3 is CSAKDGKMNTEAFF. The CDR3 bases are TGCAGTGCTAAAGATGGGAAGATGAACACTGAAGCTTTCTTT.